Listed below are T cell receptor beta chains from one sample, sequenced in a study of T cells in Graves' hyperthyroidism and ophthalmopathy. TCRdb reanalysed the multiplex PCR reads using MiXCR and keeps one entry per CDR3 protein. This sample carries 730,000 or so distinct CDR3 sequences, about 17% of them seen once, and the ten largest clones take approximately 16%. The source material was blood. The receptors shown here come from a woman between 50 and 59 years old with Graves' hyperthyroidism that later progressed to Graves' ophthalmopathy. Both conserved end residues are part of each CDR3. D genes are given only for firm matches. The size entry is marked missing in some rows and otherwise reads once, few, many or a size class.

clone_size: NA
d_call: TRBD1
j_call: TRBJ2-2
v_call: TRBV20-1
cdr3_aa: CSARPLQGATGELFF
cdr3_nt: TGCAGTGCTAGACCCCTACAGGGGGCCACCGGGGAGCTGTTTTTT

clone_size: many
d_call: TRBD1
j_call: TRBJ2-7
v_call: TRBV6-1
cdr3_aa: CASRGTGVREQYF
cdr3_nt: TGTGCCAGCAGGGGGACAGGCGTCCGCGAGCAGTACTTC

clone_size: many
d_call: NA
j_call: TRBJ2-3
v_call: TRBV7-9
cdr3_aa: CASSPTIRSSTDTQYF
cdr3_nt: TGTGCCAGCAGCCCGACGATACGGTCTAGCACAGATACGCAGTATTTT

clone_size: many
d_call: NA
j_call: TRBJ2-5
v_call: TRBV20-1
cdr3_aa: CSARDLAAGETQYF
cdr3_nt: TGCAGTGCTAGAGATCTGGCAGCGGGAGAGACCCAGTACTTC

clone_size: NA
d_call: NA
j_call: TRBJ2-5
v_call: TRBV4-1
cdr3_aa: CASSQDRKGQETQYF
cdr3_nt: TGCGCCAGCAGCCAAGATCGTAAGGGACAAGAGACCCAGTACTTC

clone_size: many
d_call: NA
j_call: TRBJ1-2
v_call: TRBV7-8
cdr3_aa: CASSLGRDTLRGYGYTF
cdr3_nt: TGTGCCAGCAGCTTAGGCCGGGACACACTAAGGGGTTATGGCTACACCTTC

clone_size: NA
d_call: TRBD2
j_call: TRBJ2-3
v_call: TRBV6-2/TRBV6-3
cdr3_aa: CASRVPGLAGGGADTQYF
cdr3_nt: TGTGCCAGCCGAGTCCCGGGACTAGCGGGGGGGGGCGCAGATACGCAGTATTTT

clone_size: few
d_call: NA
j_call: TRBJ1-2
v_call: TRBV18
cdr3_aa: CASSSGPGYTF
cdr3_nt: TGTGCCAGCTCATCGGGACCTGGCTACACCTTC

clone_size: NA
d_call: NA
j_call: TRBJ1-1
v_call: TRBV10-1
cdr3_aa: CASSEREGTDTEAFF
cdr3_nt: TGCGCCAGCAGTGAGAGAGAAGGGACCGACACTGAAGCTTTCTTT

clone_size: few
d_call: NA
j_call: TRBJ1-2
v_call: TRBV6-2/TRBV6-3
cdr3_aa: CASLSGAGYTF
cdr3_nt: TGTGCCAGCCTTTCAGGGGCTGGCTACACCTTC

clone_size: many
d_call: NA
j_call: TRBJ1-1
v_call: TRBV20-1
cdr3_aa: CSATTGDTEAFF
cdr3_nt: TGCAGTGCTACGACCGGGGACACTGAAGCTTTCTTT

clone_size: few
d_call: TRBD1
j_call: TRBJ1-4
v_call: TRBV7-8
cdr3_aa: CASSKPGQAGLEKLFF
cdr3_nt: TGTGCCAGCAGCAAACCCGGACAGGCAGGGCTTGAAAAACTGTTTTTT

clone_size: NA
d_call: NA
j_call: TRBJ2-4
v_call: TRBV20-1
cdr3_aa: CSAGTGLNIQYF
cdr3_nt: TGCAGTGCCGGGACGGGTTTGAACATTCAGTACTTC

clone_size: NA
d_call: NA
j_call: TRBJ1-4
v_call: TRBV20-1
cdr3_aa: CSALQGSNEKLFF
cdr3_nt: TGCAGTGCCCTACAGGGATCTAATGAAAAACTGTTTTTT

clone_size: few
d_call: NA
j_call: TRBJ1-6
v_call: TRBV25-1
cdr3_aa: CASSAPAVGYSPLHF
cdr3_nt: TGTGCCAGCAGTGCCCCAGCGGTTGGTTATTCACCCCTCCACTTT

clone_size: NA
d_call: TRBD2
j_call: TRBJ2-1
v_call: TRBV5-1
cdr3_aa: CASSFLAGASYNEQFF
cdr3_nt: TGCGCCAGCAGCTTCCTAGCGGGGGCATCCTACAATGAGCAGTTCTTC

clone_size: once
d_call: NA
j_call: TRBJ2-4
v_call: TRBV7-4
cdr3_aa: CASSLGGVDIQYF
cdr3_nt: TGTGCCAGCAGCTTAGGAGGGGTAGACATTCAGTACTTC

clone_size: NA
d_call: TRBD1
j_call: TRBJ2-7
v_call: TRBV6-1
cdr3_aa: CASRTGTGLHEQYF
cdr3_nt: TGTGCCAGCAGGACCGGGACAGGGTTACACGAGCAGTACTTC

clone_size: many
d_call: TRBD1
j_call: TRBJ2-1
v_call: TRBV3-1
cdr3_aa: CASSHGTGDREQFF
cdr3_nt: TGTGCCAGCAGCCACGGGACAGGGGACCGTGAGCAGTTCTTC

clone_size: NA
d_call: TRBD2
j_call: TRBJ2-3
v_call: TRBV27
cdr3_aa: CATLPGTSGHTDTQYF
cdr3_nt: TGTGCCACCCTTCCCGGGACTAGCGGGCACACAGATACGCAGTATTTT

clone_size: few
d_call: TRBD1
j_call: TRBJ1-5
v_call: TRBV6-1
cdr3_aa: CASRSRQGKPQHF
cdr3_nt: TGTGCCAGCAGGAGTCGACAGGGTAAGCCCCAGCATTTT

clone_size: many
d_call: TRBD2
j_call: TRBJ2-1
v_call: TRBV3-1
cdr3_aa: CASSPPGGSYNEQFF
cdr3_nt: TGTGCCAGCAGCCCCCCGGGGGGCTCCTACAATGAGCAGTTCTTC

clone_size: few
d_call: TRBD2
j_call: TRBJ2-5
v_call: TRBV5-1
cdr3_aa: CASSVAGGPETQYF
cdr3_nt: TGCGCCAGCAGCGTAGCGGGGGGGCCAGAGACCCAGTACTTC

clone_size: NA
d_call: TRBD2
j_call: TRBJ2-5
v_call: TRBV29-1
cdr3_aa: CSGAGLRPEETQYF
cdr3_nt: TGCAGCGGAGCGGGACTGCGCCCAGAAGAGACCCAGTACTTC

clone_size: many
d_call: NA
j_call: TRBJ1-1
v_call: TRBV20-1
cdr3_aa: CSAPDINEAFF
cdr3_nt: TGCAGTGCCCCGGACATTAATGAAGCTTTCTTT